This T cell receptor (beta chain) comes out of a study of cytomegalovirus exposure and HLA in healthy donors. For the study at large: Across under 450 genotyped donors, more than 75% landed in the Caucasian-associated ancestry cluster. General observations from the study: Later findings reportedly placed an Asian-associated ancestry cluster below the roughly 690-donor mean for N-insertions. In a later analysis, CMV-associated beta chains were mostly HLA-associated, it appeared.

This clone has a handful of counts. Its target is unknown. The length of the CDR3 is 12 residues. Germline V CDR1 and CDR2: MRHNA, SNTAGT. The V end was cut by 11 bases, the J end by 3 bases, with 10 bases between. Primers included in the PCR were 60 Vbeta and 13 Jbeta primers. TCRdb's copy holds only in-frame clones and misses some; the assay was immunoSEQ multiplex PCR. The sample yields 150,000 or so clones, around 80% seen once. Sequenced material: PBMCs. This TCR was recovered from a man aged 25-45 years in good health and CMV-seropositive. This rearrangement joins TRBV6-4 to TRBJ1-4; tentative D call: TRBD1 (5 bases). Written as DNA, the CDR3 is TGTGCCTACCTGGGGCCTAATGAAAAACTGTTTTTT. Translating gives CAYLGPNEKLFF.